The next 32 T cell receptor beta chains were all read from a single sample in a study of T cells in Graves' hyperthyroidism and ophthalmopathy. Using RNA transcripts as the source, TCR beta CDR3 regions were amplified. The HTBI primer set was used in a first-round RT-PCR of the TCR CDR3. TCRdb reanalysed the multiplex PCR reads using MiXCR and keeps one entry per CDR3 protein. Of fewer than 900,000 distinct CDR3 sequences in the sample, roughly 15% are singletons; the top ten hold roughly 8%. Sample: blood. The receptors stem from a man between 18 and 29 years old with Graves' hyperthyroidism.

Comments on this clonotype: A read error may explain this, as a much larger clone is one base away. V gene TRBV7-2 combines with J gene TRBJ2-3; D possibly matches TRBD1 or TRBD2 (6 bases each). The germline V gene encodes CDR1 SGHTA and CDR2 FQGNSA. V was shortened by 5 bases and J by 2 bases, with 14 bases between the two germline ends. The CDR3 has 15 amino acids. The chain's CDR3 is CASSGGGQNTDTQYF. The CDR3 DNA is TGTGCCAGCAGCGGAGGGGGGCAGAACACAGATACGCAGTATTTT.

The V gene is TRBV10-3, the J gene TRBJ2-1, with 7 bases that match TRBD2. V was pared by 1 base and J by 7 bases, with 7 bases of the junction left unmatched. The CDR3 totals 15 residues. The V gene's germline CDR1 is ENHRY and CDR2 SYGVKD. CDR3 bases: TGTGCCATCAGTGAGTTAGGTCCAGCGGGGAATGAGCAGTTCTTC. Translating it yields CAISELGPAGNEQFF.

Comment on this clonotype: It may be a read error: a sequence one base away is much more abundant. V and J are TRBV20-1 and TRBJ2-7, with 10 positions matching TRBD2. The CDR3 is 14 residues long. The germline V gene encodes CDR1 DFQATT and CDR2 SNEGSKA (reference sequence). CDR3: CSARTSGSSYGQYF. CDR3 bases: TGCAGTGCTCGGACTAGCGGCAGCTCCTACGGGCAGTACTTC.

This clonotype has more than one count but fewer than ten. The junction departs from the called germline gene at one end, perhaps through a read error. The chain employs TRBV7-3 and TRBJ2-3; no firm D call. The CDR3 spans 15 residues. The germline CDR1 and CDR2 sequences are SGHTA and FQGTGA. CDR3 in DNA: TGTGCCAGCAGCCTAACCGGGCAATACACAGATACGCAGTATTTT. It yields the protein CASSLTGQYTDTQYF.

The J gene is TRBJ1-1, the V gene TRBV29-1, with D unresolved. Germline V lookup: CDR1 SQVTM, CDR2 ANQGSEA. CDR3 length: 10 amino acids. Trimming took off 6 bases at V and 0 bases at J, with 2 bases between the two ends. DNA for the CDR3: TGCAGCGTCCTGAACACTGAAGCTTTCTTT. Protein sequence: CSVLNTEAFF.

Notes on this clonotype: A single base is all that separates this from a far larger clone, so a read error is likely. This chain links TRBV28 with TRBJ2-1; D unresolved. Germline lookup yields CDR1 MDHEN and CDR2 SYDVKM. The CDR3 is made up of 13 amino acids. The chain's CDR3 is CASSLPSYNVQFF. In nucleotides, the CDR3 is TGTGCCAGCAGTCTCCCCTCCTACAATGTGCAGTTCTTC.

CDR3 sequence: CASPNGAAGNTIYF. In nucleotides, the CDR3 is TGTGCCAGCCCGAACGGGGCAGCTGGAAACACCATATATTTT. This sequence joins TRBV18 and TRBJ1-3; possible D gene TRBD1, 5 bases. V lost 8 bases and J lost 2, with 13 bases in between. CDR1 KGHSH and CDR2 LQKENI come from the germline V gene. The CDR3 has 14 residues. The full variable domain, in which reference TRBV18 and TRBJ1-3 provide the parts outside the CDR3, is NAGVMQNPRHLVRRRGQEARLRCSPMKGHSHVYWYRQLPEEGLKFMVYLQKENIIDESGMPKERFSAEFPKEGPSILRIQQVVRGDSAAYFCASPNGAAGNTIYFGEGSWLTVV.

This clonotype was counted many times. The chain couples TRBV7-2 to TRBJ2-3; 9 nucleotides line up with TRBD1. V shed 3 bases, J shed 2 bases, and the junction held 3 bases outside the gene matches. Germline V gene sequence: CDR1 SGHTA, CDR2 FQGNSA. The CDR3 consists of 15 residues. The chain's CDR3 is CASSFGQGHTDTQYF. CDR3 DNA sequence: TGTGCCAGCAGCTTCGGACAGGGGCACACAGATACGCAGTATTTT. The whole variable domain, remainder taken from reference TRBV7-2 and TRBJ2-3, is GAGVSQSPSNKVTEKGKDVELRCDPISGHTALYWYRQSLGQGLEFLIYFQGNSAPDKSGLPSDRFSAERTGGSVSTLTIQRTQQEDSAVYLCASSFGQGHTDTQYFGPGTRLTVL.

To note about this clonotype: This may stem from a read error, because a much larger clone lies one nucleotide away. This chain uses TRBV24-1 with TRBJ1-5, with D unclear. Per germline, CDR1 KGHDR and CDR2 SFDVKD. The germline V and J ends were trimmed by 11 bases and 5 bases, with 15 bases remaining between them. CDR3 length: 13 amino acids. The CDR3 region is CASAPDGHQPQHF. In nucleotides, the CDR3 is TGTGCCAGCGCTCCAGACGGGCATCAGCCCCAGCATTTT.

This clonotype has ten or more counts. The V gene is TRBV20-1, the J gene TRBJ2-1; 9 bases line up with TRBD2. This CDR3 contains 13 residues. Germline-derived CDR1 and CDR2 are DFQATT and SNEGSKA (reference sequence). The ends lost 2 bases at V and 6 bases at J; junction bases unmatched: 2. CDR3 amino acids: CSARLAGINEQFF. DNA of the CDR3: TGCAGTGCTAGACTAGCGGGGATCAATGAGCAGTTCTTC.

V gene TRBV11-3 combines with J gene TRBJ2-3, with D possibly being TRBD1 (5 bases). This CDR3 has 14 residues. Germline CDR1 is SGHNT and CDR2 is YENEEA. The V gene lost 1 base and the J gene lost 4 bases, with 9 bases spanning the gap. The CDR3 sequence: CASSLVEGADTQYF. The DNA of the CDR3 is TGTGCCAGCAGCTTAGTGGAAGGGGCAGATACGCAGTATTTT.

This clonotype has just a few counts. The J gene is TRBJ2-4, the V gene TRBV11-2, with TRBD2 matching 7 bases. Germline loops: CDR1 SGHAT, CDR2 FQNNGV. Trimming cost V 5 bases and J 5 bases; bases outside gene matches: 9. The CDR3 loop spans 15 amino acids. CDR3 nucleotides: TGTGCCAGCAGCCTCCATGGGGGGAGGGAAAACATTCAGTACTTC. Its protein is CASSLHGGRENIQYF. Full variable domain (rest looked up from reference TRBV11-2 and TRBJ2-4): EAGVAQSPRYKIIEKRQSVAFWCNPISGHATLYWYQQILGQGPKLLIQFQNNGVVDDSQLPKDRFSAERLKGVDSTLKIQPAKLEDSAVYLCASSLHGGRENIQYFGAGTRLSVL.

This clonotype turned up a few times. J is TRBJ2-2 and V is TRBV28; TRBD2 matches 12 bases. V shed 4 bases, J shed 1 base, and the junction held 7 bases outside the gene matches. This CDR3 contains 18 residues. Germline V gives CDR1 MDHEN, CDR2 SYDVKM. The CDR3 coding sequence is TGTGCCAGCAGTTACCCAAGGACTAGCGGGGAGAACACCGGGGAGCTGTTTTTT. Encoded protein: CASSYPRTSGENTGELFF.

Of note for this clonotype: A much larger clone sits a single nucleotide away, making a read error possible. The V gene is TRBV3-1, the J gene TRBJ1-1; D remains ambiguous. Germline CDR1 and CDR2: LGHDT and YNNKEL (reference sequence). Trimming left V 1 base short and J 11 bases short, with 14 bases between. There are 13 residues in the CDR3. The CDR3 nucleotides are TGTGCCAGCAGCCAAGTGGCAGCCCGGCGGGCTTTCTTT. Translation: CASSQVAARRAFF.

This clonotype was detected many times. The chain recombines TRBV4-3 with TRBJ2-5, with 10 bases aligning to TRBD1. CDR3 size: 15 residues. J gave up 4 bases and V 0 bases, and 2 bases lay outside the gene matches. Germline assignment: CDR1 LGHNA and CDR2 YSLEER. The CDR3, as DNA: TGCGCCAGCAGCCAAGAGCGGGACAGGGGAGAGACCCAGTACTTC. It encodes CASSQERDRGETQYF.

This clonotype was counted a few times. The V and J genes are TRBV7-9 and TRBJ1-2; D gene unclear. CDR1 is SEHNR and CDR2 is FQNEAQ in the germline V gene (reference sequence). The CDR3 covers 13 residues. V shed 7 bases and J shed 8 bases, with 17 bases lying between them. The CDR3 DNA reads TGTGCCAGCAACCAGGCGGGCTCGGGAGGCTACACCTTC. Amino acids: CASNQAGSGGYTF.

This chain joins TRBV3-1 and TRBJ1-2, with D possibly being TRBD1 (5 bases). V dropped 0 bases and J dropped 4 bases, with 9 bases sitting between them. Germline CDR1 and CDR2: LGHDT and YNNKEL (reference sequence). The CDR3 extends over 14 amino acids. In DNA form, the CDR3 reads TGTGCCAGCAGCCAAGAATGGGGGAGCTATGGCTACACCTTC. Amino acids: CASSQEWGSYGYTF. Variable domain in full (rest from reference TRBV3-1 and TRBJ1-2): DTAVSQTPKYLVTQMGNDKSIKCEQNLGHDTMYWYKQDSKKFLKIMFSYNNKELIINETVPNRFSPKSPDKAHLNLHINSLELGDSAVYFCASSQEWGSYGYTFGSGTRLTVV.

There are many counts of this clonotype. This chain connects TRBV2 to TRBJ1-1; D is ambiguous. CDR1 SNHLY and CDR2 FYNNEI come from the germline V gene. The CDR3 sequence is 12 residues long. The V and J ends lost 0 bases and 6 bases respectively, with 5 bases between them. This chain's CDR3 is CASSEADPEAFF. The CDR3 coding sequence is TGTGCCAGCAGTGAAGCGGACCCTGAAGCTTTCTTT.

This clonotype has at least ten counts. V is TRBV7-9 and J is TRBJ1-2, with D possibly TRBD1 on 5 matching bases. V dropped 6 bases and J dropped 8 bases, with 13 bases sitting between them. The CDR3 contains 12 residues. The germline V gene encodes CDR1 SEHNR and CDR2 FQNEAQ (reference sequence). This CDR3 is CASRVAGTGYTF. CDR3 coding DNA: TGTGCCAGCAGAGTAGCCGGGACCGGCTACACCTTC.

The chain employs TRBV29-1 and TRBJ2-5, with D possibly TRBD1 on 5 matching bases. Trimming left V 7 bases short and J 3 bases short, with 9 bases between. The CDR3 consists of 11 residues. Per the germline V gene, CDR1 is SQVTM and CDR2 is ANQGSEA. The CDR3, as DNA: TGCAGCGCCGGCAGGGAAGAGACCCAGTACTTC. Translating it yields CSAGREETQYF.

This clonotype was found many times. The rearrangement uses TRBV18 and TRBJ2-5, with 11 nucleotides matching TRBD2. CDR1 is KGHSH, CDR2 LQKENI, per germline. The J segment lost 3 bases and the V segment lost 4 bases, leaving 1 base of the junction unmatched. This CDR3 contains 14 residues. CDR3 residues: CASSQTSGKETQYF. Here the CDR3 DNA reads TGTGCCAGCTCACAGACTAGCGGGAAAGAGACCCAGTACTTC.

The table lists this clonotype with a few counts. CDR3 residues: CASSFYPRAGSEQYF. CDR3 bases: TGTGCCAGCAGTTTTTACCCCCGGGCAGGCTCCGAGCAGTACTTC. The rearrangement links TRBV28 to TRBJ2-7; D ambiguous. CDR1 is MDHEN and CDR2 is SYDVKM in the germline V gene. CDR3 length: 15 residues. Trimming removed 3 bases from V and 6 bases from J, with 18 bases in between.

This clonotype has only a few counts. This rearrangement joins TRBV7-9 to TRBJ2-7; a possible D gene is TRBD1 (5 bases). The V and J ends lost 5 bases and 5 bases respectively, with 16 bases between them. Germline CDR1 reads SEHNR; CDR2 reads FQNEAQ (reference sequence). The CDR3 loop spans 14 amino acids. CDR3 loop: CASSPWPRAHEQYF. Written as DNA, the CDR3 is TGTGCCAGCAGCCCCTGGCCCAGGGCGCACGAGCAGTACTTC. Supplemented by reference TRBV7-9 and TRBJ2-7, the full variable domain reads DTGVSQNPRHKITKRGQNVTFRCDPISEHNRLYWYRQTLGQGPEFLTYFQNEAQLEKSRLLSDRFSAERPKGSFSTLEIQRTEQGDSAMYLCASSPWPRAHEQYFGPGTRLTVT.

This clonotype was found a few times. The J gene is TRBJ2-1, the V gene TRBV20-1, with 7 bases that match TRBD2. Germline CDR1 is DFQATT and CDR2 is SNEGSKA (reference sequence). This CDR3 is built from 17 residues. The V and J ends lost 6 bases and 0 bases, in that order; junction bases with no gene match: 14. This CDR3 reads CSALSAERDSSYNEQFF. CDR3 bases: TGCAGTGCCCTGAGCGCAGAGCGGGATAGCTCCTACAATGAGCAGTTCTTC.

There are many counts of this clonotype. The chain couples TRBV12-3 or TRBV12-4 to TRBJ2-5; 9 nucleotides match TRBD1. V was clipped by 11 bases and J by 4 bases; unmatched bases: 8. The CDR3 is 13 residues long. Here the CDR3 reads CASGQGRGETQYF. The CDR3 nucleotides are TGTGCCTCCGGACAGGGGCGCGGAGAGACCCAGTACTTC.

Concerning this clonotype: An end of the junction differs from the germline gene, which may be a read error. This chain joins TRBV7-3 and TRBJ2-3; 9 bases line up with TRBD2. CDR3 length equals 16 residues. CDR1 and CDR2 from the germline V gene are SGHTA and FQGTGA. The CDR3 spells CASSLTALAGTDTQYF. For the CDR3, the DNA is TGTGCCAGCAGTTTAACGGCCCTAGCGGGGACAGATACGCAGTATTTT.

This clonotype showed up many times. CDR3 sequence (DNA): TGTGCCAGCAGCAACGGACTAGCGGGAGTAGAGACCCAGTACTTC. This gives the protein CASSNGLAGVETQYF. This chain joins TRBV7-9 and TRBJ2-5; 13 nucleotides agree with TRBD2. There are 15 residues in the CDR3. After removal of 5 bases from V and 4 bases from J, the junction contained 4 bases not matched to a gene. Germline assignment: CDR1 SEHNR and CDR2 FQNEAQ (reference sequence).

The table lists this clonotype with many counts. The chain carries TRBV20-1 and TRBJ2-3; a weak D match, TRBD2 (6 bases). There are 14 residues in the CDR3. V lost 0 bases to trimming and J lost 3 bases, with 10 bases between them. CDR1 is DFQATT, CDR2 SNEGSKA, per germline (reference sequence). The CDR3 loop is CSARERDWTDTQYF. The CDR3, as DNA: TGCAGTGCTAGAGAGCGGGATTGGACAGATACGCAGTATTTT.

This clonotype was observed a few times. The rearrangement uses TRBV2 and TRBJ2-7; 7 bases fit TRBD2. In germline, CDR1 is SNHLY, CDR2 FYNNEI. This CDR3 comprises 12 residues. The J segment lost 7 bases and the V segment lost 8 bases, leaving 8 bases of the junction unmatched. The CDR3 DNA follows: TGTGCCAGCTCCCGGGCGGGGGAGGAGCAGTACTTC. This sequence encodes CASSRAGEEQYF.

To note about this clonotype: At one end, the junction sequence differs from germline, possibly due to a read error. The chain has TRBV4-1 and TRBJ2-7, with D uncertain. This CDR3 spans 13 amino acids. The germline CDR1 and CDR2 sequences are MGHRA and YSYEKL. The CDR3 sequence is CASSQAGVYEQHF. DNA for the CDR3: TGCGCCAGCAGCCAAGCTGGAGTCTACGAGCAGCACTTC.

This clonotype was seen ten or more times. The CDR3 spells CASSDLGLAGASDTQYF. In nucleotides, the CDR3 is TGTGCCAGCAGCGACTTGGGACTAGCGGGGGCCTCAGATACGCAGTATTTT. The chain employs TRBV9 and TRBJ2-3, with TRBD2 matching over 14 bases. Trimming took 3 bases from V and 4 from J; bases not matched to a gene: 7. The CDR3 contains 17 residues. Germline CDR1 is SGDLS and CDR2 is YYNGEE.

Many counts were recorded for this clonotype. The rearrangement links TRBV28 to TRBJ2-7, with D possibly TRBD2 on 6 matching bases. CDR1 and CDR2 from the germline V gene are MDHEN and SYDVKM. This CDR3 is built from 16 residues. Between the trimmed V and J ends, which lost 5 bases and 2 bases, there was a span of 19 bases. CDR3 sequence reads: CASSPRWLAAPYEQYF. The CDR3 region has the DNA TGTGCCAGCAGTCCCCGGTGGTTAGCGGCTCCCTACGAGCAGTACTTC.